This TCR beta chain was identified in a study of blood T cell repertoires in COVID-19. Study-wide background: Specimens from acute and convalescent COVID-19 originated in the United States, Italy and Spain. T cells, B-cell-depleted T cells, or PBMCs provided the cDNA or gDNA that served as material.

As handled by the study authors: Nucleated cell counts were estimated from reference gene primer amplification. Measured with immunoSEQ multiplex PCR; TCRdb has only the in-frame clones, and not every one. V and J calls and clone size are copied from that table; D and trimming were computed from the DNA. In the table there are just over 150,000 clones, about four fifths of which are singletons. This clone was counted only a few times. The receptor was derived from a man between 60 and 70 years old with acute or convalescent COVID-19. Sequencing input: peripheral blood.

The CDR3, as DNA: TGTGCCAGCAGTTTCCCGGGACAGGGCCCGGCAGATACGCAGTATTTT. Translation gives CASSFPGQGPADTQYF. This chain joins TRBV28 and TRBJ2-3; 9 nucleotides align to TRBD1. The CDR3 spans 16 residues. CDR1 MDHEN and CDR2 SYDVKM come from the germline V gene. The ends lost 3 bases at V and 4 bases at J; junction bases unmatched: 8.